Here is one TCR beta chain with its context. The antigen is undetermined. The CDR3 totals 13 residues. The V and J ends lost 3 bases and 2 bases respectively, with 9 bases between them. Germline V gene lookup returns CDR1 SGHRS and CDR2 YFSETQ. This record belongs to a study of cytomegalovirus exposure and HLA in healthy donors. Study-level points and caveats: In a later analysis, a genetic analysis reported fewer productive-TCR N-insertions in an Asian-associated ancestry cluster than the cohort average. Sequences of the TCR beta chain were said to predict the HLA-A and HLA-B alleles of most subjects accurately. In a later analysis, a missense DCLRE1C variant was linked to TCR beta V- and J-gene trimming.

In the PCR, 60 Vbeta and 13 Jbeta primers were used. Sequenced by immunoSEQ multiplex PCR; TCRdb stores in-frame clones only, minus some. The data show more than 150,000 clones, more than 85% seen once. This TCR was recovered from a girl less than two years old in good health and CMV-seronegative. The sequenced sample was PBMCs. The chain has TRBV5-1 and TRBJ2-7; D is possibly TRBD1 (5 bases). The CDR3 DNA follows: TGCGCCAGCAGCTCCGCAGGGACCTACGAGCAGTACTTC. Its protein is CASSSAGTYEQYF.